This T cell receptor (beta chain) is drawn from a study of T cells after posttransplantation cyclophosphamide. Cyclophosphamide on days +3 and +4 followed busulfan-fludarabine conditioning and a marrow graft. The method was immunoSEQ multiplex PCR; TCRdb's version includes in-frame clones alone and lacks a portion of them. The sample shows 24,000 or so clones, none of them appearing just once. This clone was observed many times. Its antigen is as yet unknown. J lost 4 bases, V lost 6 bases, and 7 bases had no gene match. The V gene's germline CDR1 is SGHRS and CDR2 YFSETQ. The CDR3 spans 13 residues. General study results and limits: Skin or GI-infiltrating T cells shared few TRB sequences with blood. After PTCy, TRB diversity resembled that of CNI/methotrexate controls. Donor CD8+ memory clones often dominated recipient blood repertoires at later times.

Sequencing was performed on PBMCs, taken after allogeneic stem cell transplant with posttransplant cyclophosphamide. This sequence joins TRBV5-1 and TRBJ2-7; 7 positions match TRBD1. The clonotype originates from a male patient aged 18 to 29 who received an allogeneic stem cell transplant from a related donor, was CMV-positive, and had no GVHD. Some T cells may be transferred from the graft donor. CDR3 loop: CASNLQGLYEQYF. CDR3 DNA sequence: TGCGCCAGCAACTTACAGGGGCTTTACGAGCAGTACTTC. Full variable domain (rest looked up from reference TRBV5-1 and TRBJ2-7): KAGVTQTPRYLIKTRGQQVTLSCSPISGHRSVSWYQQTPGQGLQFLFEYFSETQRNKGNFPGRFSGRQFSNSRSEMNVSTLELGDSALYLCASNLQGLYEQYFGPGTRLTVT.